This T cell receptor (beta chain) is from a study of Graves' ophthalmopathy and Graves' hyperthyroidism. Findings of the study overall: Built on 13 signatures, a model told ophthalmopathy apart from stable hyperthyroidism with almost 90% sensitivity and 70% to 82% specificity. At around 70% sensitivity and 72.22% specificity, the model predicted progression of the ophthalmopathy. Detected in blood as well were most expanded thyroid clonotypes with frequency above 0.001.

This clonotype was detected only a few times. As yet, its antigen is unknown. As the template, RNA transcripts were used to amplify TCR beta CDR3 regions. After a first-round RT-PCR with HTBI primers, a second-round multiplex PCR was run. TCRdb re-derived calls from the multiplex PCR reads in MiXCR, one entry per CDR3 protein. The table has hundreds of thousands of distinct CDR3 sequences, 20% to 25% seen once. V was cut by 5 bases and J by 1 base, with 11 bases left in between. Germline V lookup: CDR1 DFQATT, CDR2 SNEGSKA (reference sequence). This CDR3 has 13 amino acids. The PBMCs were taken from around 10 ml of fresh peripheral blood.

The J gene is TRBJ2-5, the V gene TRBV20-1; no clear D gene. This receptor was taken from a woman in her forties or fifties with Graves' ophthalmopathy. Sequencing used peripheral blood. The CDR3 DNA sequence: TGCAGTGCTTCGGCGCTCAGCCAAGAGACCCAGTACTTC. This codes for CSASALSQETQYF.